The next 11 T cell receptor beta chains were all read from a single sample in a study of T cell repertoires in cytomegalovirus infection. TCRdb re-analysed the reads in MiXCR, keeping a single row per CDR3 protein. The sample gives about 440,000 distinct CDR3 sequences, roughly a third of which show up once; about an eighth is in the top ten. The sample was PBMCs. Receptor source: a human donor in good health (CMV status not recorded). Some clones in this sample may be carry-over from other donors' samples.

CDR3 DNA: TGTGCCAGCAGTTATGCCAGAAACTATGGCTACACCTTC. Translated, it gives CASSYARNYGYTF. The chain is built from TRBV6-2 or TRBV6-3 and TRBJ1-2; D not certain. In germline, CDR1 is MNHEY, CDR2 SVGEGT. This CDR3 contains 13 residues. Trimming removed 3 bases from V and 2 bases from J, with 7 bases in between.

The CDR3 DNA sequence: TGTGCCAGTACACCCCCGGAAGGGTATCAGCCCCAGCATTTT. It encodes CASTPPEGYQPQHF. This sequence joins TRBV19 and TRBJ1-5; no reliable D call. Germline V CDR1 and CDR2: LNHDA, SQIVND (reference sequence). V was shortened by 7 bases and J by 5 bases, with 15 bases between the two germline ends. The CDR3 is 14 residues long.

This clonotype was counted between two and nine times. The chain carries TRBV18 and TRBJ2-1; 7 bases line up with TRBD1. The trim removed 4 bases at V and 0 bases at J, leaving 6 bases unmatched. The CDR3 covers 16 residues. CDR1 is KGHSH, CDR2 LQKENI, per germline. CDR3 residues: CASSLSDRNSYNEQFF. In nucleotides, the CDR3 is TGTGCCAGCTCACTCTCGGACAGGAACTCCTACAATGAGCAGTTCTTC. The variable domain in full, completed from reference TRBV18 and TRBJ2-1, reads NAGVMQNPRHLVRRRGQEARLRCSPMKGHSHVYWYRQLPEEGLKFMVYLQKENIIDESGMPKERFSAEFPKEGPSILRIQQVVRGDSAAYFCASSLSDRNSYNEQFFGPGTRLTVL.

This chain links TRBV27 with TRBJ2-7; D is undetermined. The V gene lost 2 bases and the J gene lost 1 base, with 9 bases spanning the gap. The CDR3 spans 14 residues. Per the germline V gene, CDR1 is MNHEY and CDR2 is SMNVEV (reference sequence). The CDR3 loop is CASSLKHKSYEQYF. CDR3 DNA: TGTGCCAGCAGTTTAAAACATAAGTCCTACGAGCAGTACTTC.

A few counts support this clonotype. J is TRBJ2-7 and V is TRBV27; D might be TRBD2 (5 bases). V was clipped by 4 bases and J by 8 bases, with 9 bases between them. This CDR3 spans 11 amino acids. Germline V gene lookup returns CDR1 MNHEY and CDR2 SMNVEV (reference sequence). The CDR3 DNA follows: TGTGCCAGCAGTTCCACTAGAAAGCAGTACTTC. Its translation is CASSSTRKQYF.

This clonotype was detected ten times or more. The chain carries TRBV7-2 and TRBJ1-1, with D perhaps matching TRBD1 (6 bases). Between the trimmed V and J ends, which lost 5 bases and 1 base, there was a span of 14 bases. Germline assignment: CDR1 SGHTA and CDR2 FQGNSA. The CDR3 runs to 15 residues. CDR3 bases: TGTGCCAGCAGCGAAGAGGGACACAAGAACACTGAAGCTTTCTTT. Translating gives CASSEEGHKNTEAFF.

The gene calls are TRBV18 and TRBJ1-6; D is perhaps TRBD1 (5 bases). V gave up 6 bases and J gave up 14 bases, with 14 bases separating them. The CDR3 is 12 amino acids. Germline values: CDR1 KGHSH, CDR2 LQKENI. This CDR3 is CASSQDGGTLHF. CDR3 nucleotides: TGTGCCAGCTCCCAGGACGGGGGGACCCTCCACTTT.

The CDR3 spells CASSYSSWPGLAGNEQFF. CDR3 bases: TGTGCCAGCAGTTACTCGAGTTGGCCGGGACTAGCTGGCAATGAGCAGTTCTTC. V and J are TRBV6-5 and TRBJ2-1, with 9 nucleotides matching TRBD2. The J segment lost 6 bases and the V segment lost 0 bases, leaving 12 bases of the junction unmatched. The CDR3 extends over 18 amino acids. Germline V gene sequence: CDR1 MNHEY, CDR2 SVGAGI.

This clonotype occurred a few times. The chain couples TRBV19 to TRBJ2-7; 9 nucleotides line up with TRBD1. The germline CDR1 and CDR2 sequences are LNHDA and SQIVND (reference sequence). V was pared by 6 bases and J by 1 base, with 10 bases of the junction left unmatched. This CDR3 has 16 residues. The CDR3 loop reads CASSPELGTGSYEQYF. CDR3 coding DNA: TGTGCCAGTAGCCCAGAGCTCGGGACAGGGTCCTACGAGCAGTACTTC.

In DNA, the CDR3 is TGTGCCAGCAGTTCTCGACTAATGAAGGAGACCCAGTACTTC. Residues: CASSSRLMKETQYF. The chain links TRBV2 to TRBJ2-5, with a weak D call TRBD2 (5 bases). Germline CDR1 reads SNHLY; CDR2 reads FYNNEI. The germline V and J ends were trimmed by 5 bases and 5 bases, with 15 bases remaining between them. CDR3 length equals 14 residues. The whole variable domain, remainder taken from reference TRBV2 and TRBJ2-5, is EPEVTQTPSHQVTQMGQEVILRCVPISNHLYFYWYRQILGQKVEFLVSFYNNEISEKSEIFDDQFSVERPDGSNFTLKIRSTKLEDSAMYFCASSSRLMKETQYFGPGTRLLVL.

This chain joins TRBV20-1 and TRBJ1-2, with D hard to call. This CDR3 is 15 amino acids long. From germline, CDR1 is DFQATT and CDR2 SNEGSKA (reference sequence). Trimming stripped 3 bases from V and 8 bases from J, with 22 bases between. CDR3 in DNA: TGCAGTGCTAGTGATTCAAGGAGGGTGTCGAGGGGCTACACCTTC. It codes for CSASDSRRVSRGYTF.